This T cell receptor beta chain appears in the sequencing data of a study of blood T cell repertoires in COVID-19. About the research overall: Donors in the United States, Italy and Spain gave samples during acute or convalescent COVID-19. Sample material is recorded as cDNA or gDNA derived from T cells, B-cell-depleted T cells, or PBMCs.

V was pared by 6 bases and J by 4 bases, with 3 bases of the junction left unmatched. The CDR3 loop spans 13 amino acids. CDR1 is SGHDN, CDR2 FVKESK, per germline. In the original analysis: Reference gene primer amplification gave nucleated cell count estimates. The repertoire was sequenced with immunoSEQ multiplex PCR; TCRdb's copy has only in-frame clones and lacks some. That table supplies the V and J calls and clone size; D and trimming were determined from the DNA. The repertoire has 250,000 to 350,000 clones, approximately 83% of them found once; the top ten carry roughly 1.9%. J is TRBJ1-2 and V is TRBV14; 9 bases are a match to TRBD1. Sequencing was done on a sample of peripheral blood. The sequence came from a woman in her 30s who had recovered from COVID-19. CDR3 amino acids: CASRPTGGYGYTF. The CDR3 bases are TGTGCCAGCAGGCCGACAGGGGGCTATGGCTACACCTTC.